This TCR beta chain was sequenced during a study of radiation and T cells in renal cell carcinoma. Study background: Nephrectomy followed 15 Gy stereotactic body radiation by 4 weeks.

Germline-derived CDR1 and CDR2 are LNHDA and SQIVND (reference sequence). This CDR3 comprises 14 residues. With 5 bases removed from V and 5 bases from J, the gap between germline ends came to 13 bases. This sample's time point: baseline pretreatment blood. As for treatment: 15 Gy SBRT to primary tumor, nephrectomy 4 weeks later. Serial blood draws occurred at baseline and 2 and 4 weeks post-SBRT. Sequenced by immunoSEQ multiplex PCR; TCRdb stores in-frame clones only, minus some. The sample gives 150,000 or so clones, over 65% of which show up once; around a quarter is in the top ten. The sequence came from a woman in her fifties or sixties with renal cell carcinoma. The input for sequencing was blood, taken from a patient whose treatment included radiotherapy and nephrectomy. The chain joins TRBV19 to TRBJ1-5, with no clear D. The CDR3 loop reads CASSPRETHQPQHF. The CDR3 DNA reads TGTGCCAGTAGTCCCCGGGAAACCCATCAGCCCCAGCATTTT.